The source of this T cell receptor (beta chain) is a study of technical replicates of blood from a few donors. This table comes from immunoSEQ multiplex PCR, and its TCRdb copy is limited to in-frame clones, with some not included. The sample lists some 64,000 clones, about 96% occurring once. The CDR3 spans 15 residues. The germline gives CDR1 SGDLS, CDR2 YYNGEE. After removal of 3 bases from V and 8 bases from J, the junction contained 12 bases not matched to a gene. The TCR was taken from a human donor in good health. V gene TRBV9 combines with J gene TRBJ1-1; 8 bases match TRBD1. Sequencing was carried out using T cells isolated from PBMCs. This chain's CDR3 is CASSALTGTGSEAFF. CDR3 DNA sequence: TGTGCCAGCAGCGCTTTAACCGGGACAGGCTCGGAAGCTTTCTTT.